This T cell receptor beta chain was recorded in a study of human T cells and chemical hapten exposure (dated by TCRdb to the early 2020s). Context from the whole study: For sensitization, 2% DPC in acetone was applied to a roughly 2 cm by roughly 2 cm area of upper inner arm skin. Patch testing was performed on the upper back with Finn chambers containing 0.01% DPC, and the patch tests were scored after 6 days according to International Contact Dermatitis Research Group standards. Blood samples were taken from patients before sensitization (week 0) and at 2, 6 and about 24 weeks after DPC sensitization. Peripheral blood TCR repertoire changes were tracked in vivo in alopecia patients during primary and secondary sensitization to the hapten diphenylcyclopropenone (DPC). Alopecia areata with under or over 50% scalp involvement, alopecia totalis and alopecia universalis were represented in the patient cohort, which was mostly female. Twenty-nine alopecia patients provided blood for TCR sequencing at one to four time points (pre-sensitization, 2, 6 and 24 weeks). Throughout the roughly 23-week study period, patients were also given weekly therapeutic DPC doses on the scalp. Libraries were pooled for sequencing, and variation in per-sample TCR yields was attributed mainly to small differences in library volumes within the pool. The paper as a whole reports these results and caveats: Compared with pre-sensitization or healthy control sets, expanded TCRs formed significantly more large CDR3 similarity clusters, which is consistent with antigen-driven responses. All patients had alopecia, a presumed autoimmune disease, so their immune response might differ from that of healthy individuals. No change with DPC sensitization was found in the number of TCRs above 1 in 1000 frequency, and no evidence of global repertoire structure alterations was found. After repeated subsampling, the strength of the expansion versus patch-test correlation and the threshold at which it became significant changed. A positive correlation was found between the number of PT1 expanded TCRs and patch test score, with significance reached at thresholds 8, 16 and 32 but not 4.

Points on this clonotype: Its cognate antigen has yet to be identified. No per-base quality is available; no much larger clone lies one base away.

Preparation of the library involved RACE. The sequencing machine was a NextSeq 500. During library preparation, unique molecular identifiers were attached to individual cDNA molecules so that TCRs could be counted in a quantitative, reproducible way. Both TCR alpha and TCR beta chains were sequenced from each blood RNA sample. As for the authors' bioinformatics: The median number of TCRs per sample was some 100,000, ranging from about 23,224 to 690,600. The Decombinator software suite was used to annotate the V, J and CDR3 of the TCR reads. Every sample was subsampled to the same number of TCRs (28,000) for the PS versus PT1 abundance plots. Expanded TCRs were defined as absent before sensitization and observed at least eight times at the 2-week time point. Through fastp at Q25 and MiXCR, TCRdb rebuilt clones from the public reads, retaining in-frame beta chains. Merged by CDR3 protein, the rows form single entries marked with the most common genes and DNA. The V and J calls shown here were made by TCRdb, not taken from the authors' results. For this sample the table gives about 95,000 distinct CDR3 sequences, of which about an eighth were detected only once. The ten biggest clones cover 3.2% of the sample.

Counted from cysteine to phenylalanine, this CDR3 has 14 amino acids. Only the CDR3 portion is preserved as DNA: 42 bases, with reading frame beginning at the first base. The junction shows trimming of 5 bases on V and 5 bases on J, and the gene matches do not reach 6 bases of it. According to the germline V gene, CDR1 reads MDHEN and CDR2 reads SYDVKM. This specimen's time point label, interpreted: patch test 2, 6 weeks after DPC sensitization. This specimen's treatment or condition label, per the study, means: therapeutic diphenylcyclopropenone sensitization with weekly scalp DPC. Blood at each patch-test visit was drawn before the patch test was applied. Eligible patients were aged 18 to 70, diagnosed with alopecia, deemed suitable for DPC therapy, and excluded if pregnant. Total RNA was extracted from unfractionated whole blood collected in Tempus Blood RNA tubes.

The sample here was whole blood, taken in connection with sensitization to the hapten diphenylcyclopropenone (DPC). This TCR was sampled from a middle-aged woman with alopecia areata. Some clones in this sample may be carry-over from other donors' samples. Recombination linked TRBV28 to TRBJ2-1; 7 of the junction bases match TRBD1. The sequenced DNA is TGTGCCAGCAGTCCCCCGACAGGGAACAATGAGCAGTTCTTC. It is translated as CASSPPTGNNEQFF.